These 25 T cell receptor beta chains originate from one sample sequenced in a study of early T cells in non-severe SARS-CoV-2 infection. MiXCR was run by TCRdb on the 5' RACE reads, yielding one entry per CDR3 protein. This sample carries thousands of distinct CDR3 sequences, under 5.5% of them seen once, and the ten largest clones take roughly 9.7%. Material: whole blood. The receptors here all came from an adult who was a healthcare worker with PCR-confirmed SARS-CoV-2 infection or an uninfected control (not recorded which).

This clonotype was detected once. Since no conserved phenylalanine or tryptophan closes the CDR3, a read error is the likely cause. This chain uses TRBV7-2 with TRBJ2-3; no firm D call. The V and J ends lost 1 base and 4 bases respectively, with 12 bases between them. CDR3 length: 15 residues. Germline V gene sequence: CDR1 SGHTA, CDR2 FQGNSA. CDR3 bases: TGTGCCAGCAGCTTAGGTCCCTCGTCGGCAGATACGCAGTATTCT. Translated: CASSLGPSSADTQYS.

This clonotype was counted many times. The rearrangement joins TRBV7-9 to TRBJ2-1; D unresolved. Trimming pared 2 bases from V and 9 bases from J, leaving 8 bases between. CDR3 length equals 12 residues. Germline CDR1 SEHNR, CDR2 FQNEAQ (reference sequence). In DNA, the CDR3 is TGTGCCAGCAGCTTAAAAAGTAGTGAGCAGTTCTTC. As protein: CASSLKSSEQFF. Together with reference TRBV7-9 and TRBJ2-1, the CDR3 gives the full variable domain: DTGVSQNPRHKITKRGQNVTFRCDPISEHNRLYWYRQTLGQGPEFLTYFQNEAQLEKSRLLSDRFSAERPKGSFSTLEIQRTEQGDSAMYLCASSLKSSEQFFGPGTRLTVL.

By its share, this clonotype is medium-sized. V and J are TRBV5-5 and TRBJ2-7; D remains ambiguous. Germline lookup yields CDR1 SGHKS and CDR2 YYEKEE (reference sequence). There are 15 residues in the CDR3. V was trimmed by 3 bases and J by 0 bases, leaving 13 bases between them. CDR3 in amino acids: CASSSIGDPSYEQYV. The CDR3 nucleotides read TGTGCCAGCAGCTCAATTGGCGACCCCTCCTACGAGCAGTACGTC.

This clonotype is medium-sized in the sample. V is TRBV7-8 and J is TRBJ1-5; the D is unclear. Trimming removed 2 bases from V and 4 bases from J, with 15 bases in between. CDR3 length: 16 residues. CDR1 is SGHVS, CDR2 FQNEAQ, per germline. For the CDR3, the DNA is TGTGCCAGCAGCTTATTTGCGTCCCGGTTAAATCAGCCCCAGCATTTT. As protein: CASSLFASRLNQPQHF.

This clonotype was recorded many times. This chain joins TRBV7-9 and TRBJ2-3; D gene uncertain. The length of the CDR3 is 15 residues. The V gene's germline CDR1 is SEHNR and CDR2 FQNEAQ (reference sequence). Trimming pared 2 bases from V and 4 bases from J, leaving 13 bases between. The CDR3 region is CASSLIPATPDTQYF. The CDR3 nucleotides read TGTGCCAGCAGCTTAATCCCGGCAACACCAGATACGCAGTATTTT.

This clonotype ranks as medium-sized. The chain recombines TRBV6-5 with TRBJ1-1; tentatively, D is TRBD1 (5 bases). CDR1 is MNHEY and CDR2 is SVGAGI in the germline V gene. The CDR3 contains 12 residues. V lost 5 bases to trimming and J lost 11 bases, with 15 bases between them. CDR3 bases: TGTGCCAGCAGTCGCGCCGGGACGGGCGCTTTCTTT. Translation: CASSRAGTGAFF.

This clonotype is termed medium-sized. The rearrangement links TRBV6-5 to TRBJ2-7; TRBD2 matches at 7 bases. The ends lost 2 bases at V and 4 bases at J; junction bases unmatched: 14. The CDR3 totals 17 residues. From germline, CDR1 is MNHEY and CDR2 SVGAGI. In DNA, the CDR3 is TGTGCCAGCAGTTACGGAGCTAGCGGAACGGCACTTTACGAGCAGTACTTC. Its translation is CASSYGASGTALYEQYF.

Many counts were recorded for this clonotype. V is TRBV7-3 and J is TRBJ2-2, with TRBD2 matching 11 bases. The CDR3 runs 15 residues. The J segment lost 6 bases and the V segment lost 2 bases, leaving 2 bases of the junction unmatched. Germline CDR1 SGHTA, CDR2 FQGTGA. The DNA for the CDR3 is TGTGCCAGCAGCTTACAACTAGCGGGAGCCGGGGAGCTGTTTTTT. Protein: CASSLQLAGAGELFF.

This clonotype is termed medium-sized. V is TRBV29-1 and J is TRBJ1-2; TRBD1 might be the D (5 bases). The CDR3 consists of 12 residues. V lost 3 bases and J lost 8, with 13 bases in between. Looked up from germline, CDR1 is SQVTM and CDR2 is ANQGSEA. This chain's CDR3 is CSVDVGRPGYTF. CDR3 nucleotides: TGCAGCGTTGACGTGGGACGGCCCGGCTACACCTTC.

In this sample, this clonotype is medium-sized. The chain joins TRBV12-3 or TRBV12-4 to TRBJ2-2; D unclear. The CDR3 has 15 residues. The V end was cut by 5 bases, the J end by 4 bases, with 14 bases between. The CDR3 DNA reads as TGTGCCAGCAGTCTATACCAGACGAGCACCGGGGAGCTGTTTTTT. Its translation: CASSLYQTSTGELFF.

This clonotype is medium-sized within its sample. This sequence joins TRBV19 and TRBJ2-1; D remains ambiguous. V was trimmed by 3 bases and J by 3 bases, leaving 9 bases between them. The CDR3 length is 14 residues. The germline CDR1 and CDR2 sequences are LNHDA and SQIVND (reference sequence). The CDR3, as DNA: TGTGCCAGTAGTATTTCCCAACGCTACAATGAGCAGTTCTTC. Its protein is CASSISQRYNEQFF.

Judged by abundance, this clonotype is medium-sized. Relative to the germline gene, one junction end is altered; a read error may explain this. The rearrangement joins TRBV19 to TRBJ1-1, with D unclear. CDR3 size: 15 residues. CDR1 is LNHDA and CDR2 is SQIVND in the germline V gene (reference sequence). Here the CDR3 DNA reads TGTGCCAGTAGTATATGGAGATCGGGAAACACTGAAGTTTTCTTT. As protein: CASSIWRSGNTEVFF.

This clonotype has ten or more counts. This rearrangement joins TRBV19 to TRBJ2-1, with D perhaps TRBD2 (5 bases). V gave up 3 bases and J gave up 3 bases, with 24 bases separating them. The CDR3 consists of 19 residues. The germline V gene has CDR1 LNHDA and CDR2 SQIVND (reference sequence). The CDR3 nucleotides are TGTGCCAGTAGTATTGTCGCTGGCAGACGTGGCGGGTTCTACAATGAGCAGTTCTTC. The encoded protein is CASSIVAGRRGGFYNEQFF.

Only a few counts were recorded for this clonotype. V usage is TRBV20-1 and J usage is TRBJ2-7, with unresolved D. In germline, CDR1 is DFQATT, CDR2 SNEGSKA (reference sequence). Deletions cut 3 bases from V and 2 bases from J, with 14 bases between. There are 14 residues in the CDR3. CDR3 sequence (DNA): TGCAGTGCTAGTCCGCCTAAAAACACCTACGAGCAGTACTTC. Translation gives CSASPPKNTYEQYF.

Concerning this clonotype itself: Since a much larger clone is just one base distant, this may be a read error. DNA of the CDR3: TGTGCCAGCCTCCGCAGCCTAAGAATCTACGAGCAGTACGTC. The encoded protein is CASLRSLRIYEQYV. The chain links TRBV2 to TRBJ2-7; D is unclear. V dropped 8 bases and J dropped 3 bases, with 17 bases sitting between them. The CDR3 spans 14 residues. Germline V gives CDR1 SNHLY, CDR2 FYNNEI.

This clonotype was seen at least ten times. This sequence joins TRBV30 and TRBJ1-1, with a weak D call TRBD1 (6 bases). The CDR3 sequence is 13 residues long. The V and J ends lost 3 bases and 5 bases respectively, with 13 bases between them. Germline values: CDR1 GTSNPN, CDR2 SVGIG (reference sequence). DNA of the CDR3: TGTGCCTGGAGCGACAGGCCGGGGACTGAAGCTTTCTTT. Its translation: CAWSDRPGTEAFF.

In this sample, this clonotype is medium-sized. The rearrangement joins TRBV7-6 to TRBJ2-3; D unclear. Germline-derived CDR1 and CDR2 are SGHVS and FNYEAQ. V was cut by 6 bases and J by 2 bases, with 9 bases left in between. This CDR3 is 13 amino acids long. The CDR3 spells CASSPGYTDTQYF. In DNA, the CDR3 is TGTGCCAGCAGTCCTGGCTACACAGATACGCAGTATTTT.

This clonotype was recorded many times. CDR3 residues: CASSPGNTEAFF. The CDR3 DNA reads TGTGCCAGCTCACCGGGCAACACTGAAGCTTTCTTT. The chain carries TRBV18 and TRBJ1-1, with D uncertain. Trimming removed 3 bases at V and 2 bases at J, with 4 bases between. This CDR3 has 12 amino acids. CDR1 KGHSH and CDR2 LQKENI come from the germline V gene.

This clonotype was found many times. The chain is built from TRBV5-4 and TRBJ2-3, with D possibly matching TRBD1 (6 bases). The CDR3 extends over 14 amino acids. Germline V CDR1 and CDR2: SGHNT, YYREEE (reference sequence). V was clipped by 4 bases and J by 3 bases, with 12 bases between them. CDR3 loop: CASSPGQLTDTQYF. The CDR3 region has the DNA TGTGCCAGCAGCCCAGGACAGCTGACAGATACGCAGTATTTT.

V usage is TRBV25-1 and J usage is TRBJ1-1, with 9 bases lining up with TRBD1. Losses at the gene ends were 1 base for V and 3 bases for J; bases not matched to a gene: 3. This CDR3 is built from 15 residues. CDR1 and CDR2 from the germline V gene are MGHDK and SYGVNS. CDR3 DNA sequence: TGTGCCAGCAGTGAATGGGGGGACAGGGACACTGAAGCTTTCTTT. This codes for CASSEWGDRDTEAFF. The full variable domain, rest sourced from reference TRBV25-1 and TRBJ1-1, is EADIYQTPRYLVIGTGKKITLECSQTMGHDKMYWYQQDPGMELHLIHYSYGVNSTEKGDLSSESTVSRIRTEHFPLTLESARPSHTSQYLCASSEWGDRDTEAFFGQGTRLTVV.

Many counts were recorded for this clonotype. The chain combines TRBV5-1 with TRBJ2-5, with D tentatively TRBD1 or TRBD2 (5 bases each). This CDR3 contains 14 residues. Trimming removed 4 bases at V and 1 base at J, with 11 bases between. Germline-derived CDR1 and CDR2 are SGHRS and YFSETQ. This chain's CDR3 is CASSGAGGQETQYF. The DNA for the CDR3 is TGCGCCAGCAGCGGGGCTGGAGGCCAAGAGACCCAGTACTTC.

This clonotype was counted many times. The chain has TRBV5-6 and TRBJ2-7; 10 bases map to TRBD2. The germline CDR1 and CDR2 sequences are SGHDT and YYEEEE. CDR3 length equals 14 residues. The J segment lost 6 bases and the V segment lost 0 bases, leaving 3 bases of the junction unmatched. The CDR3 reads CASSLVAGGPEQYV. In DNA form, the CDR3 reads TGTGCCAGCAGCTTGGTAGCGGGAGGCCCCGAGCAGTACGTC.

This chain uses TRBV6-1 with TRBJ2-3, with TRBD1 matching over 8 bases. The length of the CDR3 is 14 residues. Losses at the gene ends were 7 bases for V and 3 bases for J; bases not matched to a gene: 6. Germline V CDR1 and CDR2: MNHNS, SASEGT. In DNA form, the CDR3 reads TGTGCCAGCACCCCCAGGGGGCATACAGATACGCAGTATTTT. Its protein product is CASTPRGHTDTQYF.

This clonotype was seen at least ten times. The rearrangement joins TRBV5-1 to TRBJ2-7; no firm D call. V lost 0 bases and J lost 3, with 10 bases in between. CDR1 is SGHRS and CDR2 is YFSETQ in the germline V gene. CDR3 length: 14 residues. CDR3 bases: TGCGCCAGCAGCTTGGTACAGCCAGACTACGAGCAGTACTTC. It encodes CASSLVQPDYEQYF. Full variable domain (outside the CDR3, taken from reference TRBV5-1 and TRBJ2-7): KAGVTQTPRYLIKTRGQQVTLSCSPISGHRSVSWYQQTPGQGLQFLFEYFSETQRNKGNFPGRFSGRQFSNSRSEMNVSTLELGDSALYLCASSLVQPDYEQYFGPGTRLTVT.

In this sample, this clonotype is medium-sized. V usage is TRBV20-1 and J usage is TRBJ2-1; D possibly corresponds to TRBD2 (6 bases). V dropped 0 bases and J dropped 2 bases, with 14 bases sitting between them. The CDR3 runs 16 residues. Germline CDR1 reads DFQATT; CDR2 reads SNEGSKA (reference sequence). CDR3 nucleotide sequence: TGCAGTGCTAGAGATAAGTTGGGCGGGACCTACAATGAGCAGTTCTTC. This codes for CSARDKLGGTYNEQFF.